Listed below are T cell receptor beta chains from one sample, sequenced in a study of somatic mutations in cytotoxic T cells in rheumatoid arthritis. The protocol was immunoSEQ multiplex PCR, while the TCRdb copy is restricted to in-frame clones and leaves out a portion. The table includes 20,000 or so clones, over 75% detected once. Source material: CD8+ T cells sorted from blood. The origin of the receptors is a woman between 50 and 59 years old in good health. The CDR3 runs from the conserved cysteine through the conserved F or W. A D gene is named only where the DNA matches it firmly. The size entry is marked missing in some rows and otherwise reads once, few, many or a size class.

.	17	TRBV11-2	TRBJ1-1	TRBD1	CASSPGQGWDRDTEAFF	TGTGCCAGCAGCCCCGGACAGGGGTGGGATAGGGACACTGAAGCTTTCTTT
.	14	TRBV28	TRBJ1-3	.	CASTAPGAGNTIYF	TGTGCCAGCACCGCCCCAGGGGCTGGAAACACCATATATTTT
.	17	TRBV10-3	TRBJ2-5	TRBD2	CAISEPEEGLAKETQYF	TGTGCCATCAGTGAGCCAGAGGAGGGACTAGCGAAAGAGACCCAGTACTTC
.	13	TRBV5-8	TRBJ2-5	.	CASSPRSEETQYF	TGTGCCAGCAGCCCACGGTCGGAAGAGACCCAGTACTTC
.	18	TRBV9	TRBJ1-1	TRBD1	CASSQLTGQGARGTEAFF	TGTGCCAGCAGCCAACTAACGGGACAGGGGGCGCGTGGCACTGAAGCTTTCTTT
.	16	TRBV28	TRBJ2-4	.	CASSPVTLWAKNIQYF	TGTGCCAGCAGTCCCGTCACGCTGTGGGCCAAAAACATTCAGTACTTC
.	14	TRBV11-2	TRBJ1-2	.	CASSFGFPQHGYTF	TGTGCCAGCAGCTTCGGTTTCCCCCAACATGGCTACACCTTC
few	11	TRBV4-2	TRBJ2-7	.	CASSQGDEQYF	TGTGCCAGCAGCCAAGGAGACGAGCAGTACTTC
once	15	TRBV2	TRBJ2-3	TRBD2	CASSELAGTTDTQYF	TGTGCCAGCAGTGAACTAGCGGGGACCACAGATACGCAGTATTTT
.	18	TRBV19	TRBJ2-7	.	CASSIDQVGGTGTYEQYF	TGTGCCAGTAGTATAGATCAGGTCGGCGGGACGGGGACCTACGAGCAGTACTTC
.	14	TRBV7-9	TRBJ2-3	.	CASSFPGKTDTQYF	TGTGCCAGCAGCTTTCCAGGGAAAACAGATACGCAGTATTTT
.	15	TRBV5-8	TRBJ1-1	.	CASSLVVSGITEAFF	TGTGCCAGCAGCTTGGTTGTTTCGGGGATCACTGAAGCTTTCTTT
.	17	TRBV19	TRBJ1-5	TRBD1	CASSQRDRAYSNQPQHF	TGTGCCAGTAGTCAAAGAGACAGGGCCTATAGCAATCAGCCCCAGCATTTT
few	15	TRBV7-9	TRBJ1-2	.	CASSLRVDRNYGYTF	TGTGCCAGCAGCTTGAGAGTTGATCGAAACTATGGCTACACCTTC
.	16	TRBV11-2	TRBJ2-1	TRBD2	CASSSRLAGATNEQFF	TGTGCCAGCAGCTCAAGGTTAGCGGGCGCCACCAATGAGCAGTTCTTC
.	16	TRBV11-2	TRBJ2-7	.	CASSLIGGITSYEQYF	TGTGCCAGCAGCTTAATTGGGGGGATTACCTCCTACGAGCAGTACTTC
.	17	TRBV5-3	TRBJ1-6	TRBD1	CARSPGILGQHNSPLHF	TGTGCCAGAAGCCCTGGCATTTTGGGACAGCATAATTCACCCCTCCACTTT
.	16	TRBV28	TRBJ1-2	.	CASSNLPTDGSYGYTF	TGTGCCAGCAGTAATCTACCCACGGACGGGAGTTATGGCTACACCTTC
.	12	TRBV10-3	TRBJ1-1	.	CAIRTSNTEAFF	TGTGCCATCAGAACGTCCAACACTGAAGCTTTCTTT
.	14	TRBV6-1	TRBJ2-7	.	CASILQGSAEEQYF	TGTGCCAGCATTCTACAGGGATCCGCGGAGGAGCAGTACTTC
.	15	TRBV21-1	TRBJ2-1	.	CASSNQGAGYNEQFF	TGTGCCAGCAGCAACCAGGGGGCGGGCTACAATGAGCAGTTCTTC
.	16	TRBV5-1	TRBJ1-5	TRBD1	CASSLAPSGGMQPQHF	TGCGCCAGCAGCTTGGCCCCATCAGGGGGCATGCAGCCCCAGCATTTT
.	13	TRBV2	TRBJ2-5	.	CASRGLGQETQYF	TGTGCCAGCAGGGGACTTGGGCAAGAGACCCAGTACTTC
.	15	TRBV6-4	TRBJ2-3	TRBD2	CASQGLANYTDTQYF	TGTGCCAGCCAGGGACTAGCGAATTACACAGATACGCAGTATTTT
once	14	TRBV2	TRBJ2-2	.	CATSRGQNTGELFF	TGTGCCACCTCTCGCGGGCAGAACACCGGGGAGCTGTTTTTT
.	12	TRBV5-1	TRBJ2-1	.	CASSLFGNEQFF	TGCGCCAGCAGCTTGTTCGGAAATGAGCAGTTCTTC
.	18	TRBV29-1	TRBJ1-3	.	CSALSGTLSSFSGNTIYF	TGCAGCGCACTCTCCGGGACCCTTAGTTCCTTCTCTGGAAACACCATATATTTT
.	13	TRBV27	TRBJ2-5	.	CASAGQIQETQYF	TGTGCCAGCGCCGGACAGATCCAAGAGACCCAGTACTTC
.	19	TRBV21-1	TRBJ1-1	.	CASSKSGETGHGMNTEAFF	TGTGCCAGCAGCAAATCGGGAGAGACAGGGCACGGGATGAACACTGAAGCTTTCTTT
.	13	TRBV12-2	TRBJ2-7	.	CASPRKQGGEQYF	TGTGCAAGTCCGAGGAAGCAGGGGGGCGAGCAGTACTTC
few	16	TRBV11-2	TRBJ2-7	.	CASSGAKVLSSYEQYF	TGTGCCAGCTCCGGAGCGAAGGTTTTGTCGAGTTACGAGCAGTACTTC
.	14	TRBV6-6	TRBJ2-7	TRBD1	CASSSGTGGFVQYF	TGTGCCAGCAGCTCCGGGACAGGGGGCTTTGTGCAGTACTTC
.	19	TRBV5-6	TRBJ2-2	TRBD2	CASSPRVGLAGTNTGELFF	TGTGCCAGCAGCCCTAGGGTGGGACTAGCGGGTACAAACACCGGGGAGCTGTTTTTT
.	17	TRBV4-1	TRBJ1-4	TRBD1	CASSQGPGGPSNEKLFF	TGCGCCAGCAGCCAAGGACCAGGGGGCCCTTCTAATGAAAAACTGTTTTTT
.	14	TRBV7-9	TRBJ2-3	.	CASSPPVRSDTQYF	TGTGCCAGCAGCCCACCCGTCAGGTCGGATACGCAGTATTTT
.	13	TRBV6-5	TRBJ1-2	.	CASSYRRVHGYTF	TGTGCCAGCAGTTACCGAAGGGTTCATGGCTACACCTTC
.	12	TRBV5-6	TRBJ2-3	TRBD1	CASSPEGGTQYF	TGTGCCAGCAGCCCCGAAGGGGGCACGCAGTATTTT
.	15	TRBV19	TRBJ2-3	.	CASSITRTSPDTQYF	TGTGCCAGTAGTATAACCCGGACCTCCCCAGATACGCAGTATTTT
.	15	TRBV7-2	TRBJ1-3	.	CASSLDGGPGNTIYF	TGTGCCAGCAGCTTAGACGGGGGGCCTGGAAACACCATATATTTT
.	15	TRBV14	TRBJ2-7	TRBD2	CASSHWTSGDYEQYF	TGTGCCAGCAGCCATTGGACTAGCGGGGACTACGAGCAGTACTTC
.	14	TRBV4-2	TRBJ1-2	.	CASSQDIGNYGYTF	TGTGCCAGCAGCCAAGATATAGGGAACTATGGCTACACCTTC
.	13	TRBV7-9	TRBJ2-7	.	CASSLGARYEQYF	TGTGCCAGCAGCTTAGGGGCTCGGTACGAGCAGTACTTC
.	15	TRBV6-6	TRBJ2-2	.	CASTGLGGNTGELFF	TGTGCCAGCACCGGGCTAGGGGGGAACACCGGGGAGCTGTTTTTT
.	18	TRBV9	TRBJ2-2	.	CASTPGRHILPNTGELFF	TGTGCCAGCACGCCGGGACGCCACATCCTTCCTAACACCGGGGAGCTGTTTTTT
.	14	TRBV10-1	TRBJ2-1	TRBD2	CASSATTGGEEQFF	TGCGCCAGCAGTGCCACAACGGGAGGGGAAGAGCAGTTCTTC